The 26 T cell receptor beta chains below were found in one sample sequenced in a study of a mutant IDH1 vaccine in newly diagnosed glioma. The sample's time point: baseline, week 1 (first vaccination visit). Described treatment: pre-vaccination baseline after standard-of-care therapy. Profiling relied on immunoSEQ multiplex PCR, and the TCRdb table lists in-frame clones only, not all of them. The sample has tens of thousands of clones; roughly 78% are singletons. The input for sequencing was PBMCs, taken from a glioma patient treated with radiotherapy, temozolomide or both. Source of these receptors: a man in his forties with glioma. Some clones in this sample may be carry-over from other donors' samples.

The chain is built from TRBV7-2 and TRBJ2-5; D unresolved. V was clipped by 4 bases and J by 2 bases, with 17 bases between them. This CDR3 comprises 16 residues. CDR1 is SGHTA, CDR2 FQGNSA, per germline. The CDR3: CASSSGSVQLQETQYF. DNA for the CDR3: TGTGCCAGCAGCTCCGGGTCAGTCCAGCTTCAAGAGACCCAGTACTTC.

This chain's CDR3 is CASSPESRAGAYNEKLFF. DNA of the CDR3: TGTGCCAGCAGCCCCGAGTCAAGGGCTGGGGCCTATAATGAAAAACTGTTTTTT. J is TRBJ1-4 and V is TRBV9; TRBD1 might be the D (5 bases). V lost 4 bases and J 4 bases, leaving 23 bases between the germline ends. This CDR3 has 18 amino acids. Germline V gene data show CDR1 as SGDLS and CDR2 as YYNGEE. Variable domain in full (rest from reference TRBV9 and TRBJ1-4): DSGVTQTPKHLITATGQRVTLRCSPRSGDLSVYWYQQSLDQGLQFLIQYYNGEERAKGNILERFSAQQFPDLHSELNLSSLELGDSALYFCASSPESRAGAYNEKLFFGSGTQLSVL.

This chain's CDR3 is CASSSGTDYTF. The CDR3 region has the DNA TGTGCCAGCAGCTCCGGGACTGACTACACCTTC. This chain uses TRBV6-6 with TRBJ1-2, with D possibly being TRBD1 (5 bases). CDR1 is MNHNY and CDR2 is SVGAGI in the germline V gene (reference sequence). Trimming took off 6 bases at V and 10 bases at J, with 12 bases between the two ends. This CDR3 has 11 amino acids.

This clone was observed a single time. This chain links TRBV4-2 with TRBJ1-4; 9 positions match TRBD1. The CDR3 contains 16 residues. V dropped 1 base and J dropped 7; count of bases not matched to a gene: 7. Germline CDR1 reads LGHNA; CDR2 reads YNFKEQ. As DNA, the CDR3 is TGTGCCAGCAGCCAAGTTCAACAGGGGGCGCCTGAAAAACTGTTTTTT. Translation gives CASSQVQQGAPEKLFF.

CDR3 residues: CAWNRGTGYEQYF. The CDR3 DNA reads TGTGCCTGGAATCGGGGAACTGGTTACGAGCAGTACTTC. V usage is TRBV30 and J usage is TRBJ2-7, with D perhaps matching TRBD2 (5 bases). V was shortened by 4 bases and J by 4 bases, with 14 bases between the two germline ends. The CDR3 has 13 amino acids. The germline gives CDR1 GTSNPN, CDR2 SVGIG (reference sequence).

The genes are TRBV5-1 and TRBJ1-2, with TRBD1 as a possible D gene (6 bases). The CDR3 totals 14 residues. The V gene's germline CDR1 is SGHRS and CDR2 YFSETQ. The ends were cut back, 3 bases at V and 4 bases at J, with 13 bases in the middle. The CDR3 here is CASSSTQGSYGYTF. The CDR3 DNA follows: TGCGCCAGCAGCTCAACGCAGGGGAGCTATGGCTACACCTTC.

The chain carries TRBV10-3 and TRBJ1-2; D is ambiguous. This CDR3 comprises 12 residues. V was clipped by 6 bases and J by 4 bases, with 9 bases between them. Per germline, CDR1 ENHRY and CDR2 SYGVKD. This CDR3 is CAISQEIYGYTF. As DNA, the CDR3 is TGTGCCATCAGCCAGGAAATCTATGGCTACACCTTC.

The gene calls are TRBV7-9 and TRBJ1-4; TRBD1 might be the D (5 bases). Germline loops: CDR1 SEHNR, CDR2 FQNEAQ (reference sequence). Trimming cost V 1 base and J 8 bases, with 17 bases left between them. The CDR3 is 16 residues long. CDR3 protein: CASSLEYQTAFEKLFF. The CDR3 DNA reads TGTGCCAGCAGCTTAGAGTATCAGACAGCCTTCGAAAAACTGTTTTTT.

This clone was observed a single time. The chain carries TRBV30 and TRBJ1-1; 8 bases line up with TRBD1. With 3 bases clipped from V and 10 bases from J, the junction kept 1 base outside the gene matches. The CDR3 is 10 residues long. CDR1 is GTSNPN, CDR2 SVGIG, per germline (reference sequence). CDR3 sequence: CAWSGTGAFF. CDR3 coding DNA: TGTGCCTGGAGCGGGACAGGAGCTTTCTTT.

V usage is TRBV7-9 and J usage is TRBJ1-6, with D tentatively TRBD1 (6 bases). With 5 bases removed from V and 4 bases from J, the gap between germline ends came to 21 bases. Germline V CDR1 and CDR2: SEHNR, FQNEAQ (reference sequence). The CDR3 runs 18 residues. In nucleotides, the CDR3 is TGTGCCAGCAGCCTGGGGACATTTCGGGGGATTTATAATTCACCCCTCCACTTT. Its translation: CASSLGTFRGIYNSPLHF.

The rearrangement joins TRBV6-6 to TRBJ2-1, with no clear D. The CDR3 extends over 14 amino acids. Germline assignment: CDR1 MNHNY and CDR2 SVGAGI (reference sequence). The V end was cut by 0 bases, the J end by 5 bases, with 8 bases between. CDR3 bases: TGTGCCAGCAGTTACTCGAGGCTGGACAATGAGCAGTTCTTC. Encoded protein: CASSYSRLDNEQFF.

This rearrangement joins TRBV9 to TRBJ1-2, with D uncertain. This CDR3 is built from 17 residues. V lost 4 bases and J lost 3, with 22 bases in between. Germline V gives CDR1 SGDLS, CDR2 YYNGEE. DNA of the CDR3: TGTGCCAGCAGCTCTCGTTGGGCAGCTCGTGACGACTATGGCTACACCTTC. Translating gives CASSSRWAARDDYGYTF.

In this sample, this clone turned up a few times. The chain couples TRBV11-3 to TRBJ1-6; no firm D call. V lost 5 bases, J lost 13 bases, and 21 bases lay in between. The germline gives CDR1 SGHNT, CDR2 YENEEA. The CDR3 runs 15 residues. The CDR3 loop is CASSPGRTSSPPLHF. The CDR3, as DNA: TGTGCCAGCAGCCCCGGGAGGACCAGCAGCCCCCCCCTCCACTTT.

J is TRBJ1-1 and V is TRBV18; TRBD1 aligns across 9 bases. The CDR3 contains 19 residues. Germline loops: CDR1 KGHSH, CDR2 LQKENI. V lost 4 bases and J lost 1; bases outside the gene matches: 16. The CDR3 protein is CASSREPTGGTKGNTEAFF. The CDR3 DNA reads as TGTGCCAGCTCACGAGAGCCCACAGGGGGCACGAAGGGGAACACTGAAGCTTTCTTT.

The chain combines TRBV4-1 with TRBJ2-7; 9 bases fit TRBD2. The CDR3 is made up of 15 amino acids. V dropped 8 bases and J dropped 3; count of bases not matched to a gene: 11. Per the germline V gene, CDR1 is MGHRA and CDR2 is YSYEKL. CDR3 sequence reads: CASQEGQRGDYEQYF. The DNA for the CDR3 is TGCGCCAGCCAGGAGGGCCAGCGGGGGGACTACGAGCAGTACTTC.

This chain uses TRBV6-5 with TRBJ1-1; D is possibly TRBD1 (6 bases). V lost 2 bases, J lost 6 bases, and 16 bases lay in between. Germline lookup yields CDR1 MNHEY and CDR2 SVGAGI. CDR3 length: 15 amino acids. This CDR3 reads CASSYEWGASAEAFF. CDR3 DNA: TGTGCCAGCAGTTACGAGTGGGGGGCGTCTGCTGAAGCTTTCTTT.

The chain recombines TRBV6-1 with TRBJ1-1; unclear D gene. CDR1 and CDR2 (germline): MNHNS, SASEGT. V was clipped by 5 bases and J by 6 bases, with 13 bases between them. The length of the CDR3 is 13 residues. The CDR3 sequence is CASSFSETPEAFF. The CDR3 coding sequence is TGTGCCAGCAGTTTCTCTGAGACCCCTGAAGCTTTCTTT.

The rearrangement links TRBV4-1 to TRBJ2-7; TRBD2 agrees at 13 bases. This CDR3 is built from 18 residues. Germline CDR1 and CDR2: MGHRA and YSYEKL. The V segment lost 0 bases and the J segment 4 bases; nucleotides outside the gene matches: 9. The CDR3 coding sequence is TGCGCCAGCAGCCAAGATTCTGGGACTAGCGGGGCAACATACGAGCAGTACTTC. Amino acid sequence: CASSQDSGTSGATYEQYF.

This chain connects TRBV6-4 to TRBJ2-5; 10 nucleotides match TRBD2. This CDR3 is built from 15 residues. Germline lookup yields CDR1 MRHNA and CDR2 SNTAGT. After removal of 3 bases from V and 1 base from J, the junction contained 2 bases not matched to a gene. The CDR3 is CASSESSGGQETQYF. The CDR3 region has the DNA TGTGCCAGCAGTGAATCTAGCGGGGGCCAAGAGACCCAGTACTTC.

The CDR3 region has the DNA TGTGCCAGCAGTTTGGGACTAGCTTATGCCGAGCAGTACTTC. It translates to CASSLGLAYAEQYF. The chain employs TRBV6-5 and TRBJ2-7, with 9 bases aligning to TRBD2. V dropped 4 bases and J dropped 6; count of bases not matched to a gene: 7. The germline V gene encodes CDR1 MNHEY and CDR2 SVGAGI. CDR3 length equals 14 residues.

The chain uses TRBV30 and TRBJ1-2, with D unresolved. Germline CDR1 is GTSNPN and CDR2 is SVGIG (reference sequence). The CDR3 is 12 amino acids. V was trimmed by 0 bases and J by 4 bases, leaving 6 bases between them. DNA of the CDR3: TGTGCCTGGAGTGTTAACAGCTATGGCTACACCTTC. The encoded protein is CAWSVNSYGYTF.

This clone came up once. J is TRBJ1-1 and V is TRBV6-5, with D possibly TRBD1 on 6 matching bases. Trimming stripped 3 bases from V and 0 bases from J, with 8 bases between. Germline V CDR1 and CDR2: MNHEY, SVGAGI. The CDR3 contains 14 residues. CDR3 amino acids: CASSYDRMNTEAFF. The CDR3 nucleotides read TGTGCCAGCAGTTATGACAGGATGAACACTGAAGCTTTCTTT.

V is TRBV18 and J is TRBJ2-2, with D unresolved. CDR3 length: 15 residues. Germline lookup yields CDR1 KGHSH and CDR2 LQKENI. Trimming shortened V by 3 bases and J by 0 bases, and 8 bases separated the two germline ends. The CDR3 sequence is CASSPTQTNTGELFF. The CDR3 coding sequence is TGTGCCAGCTCACCTACACAGACGAACACCGGGGAGCTGTTTTTT.

In this sample, this clone turned up once. This rearrangement joins TRBV4-1 to TRBJ2-7; TRBD2 agrees at 8 bases. The J segment lost 0 bases and the V segment lost 3 bases, leaving 13 bases of the junction unmatched. The CDR3 is made up of 18 amino acids. From germline, CDR1 is MGHRA and CDR2 YSYEKL. CDR3: CASSHVRARGGSSYEQYF. The DNA of the CDR3 is TGCGCCAGCAGCCACGTACGAGCCCGGGGGGGCAGCTCCTACGAGCAGTACTTC.

V and J are TRBV4-1 and TRBJ2-1; tentative D call: TRBD2 (5 bases). V lost 4 bases, J lost 9 bases, and 13 bases lay in between. Per the germline V gene, CDR1 is MGHRA and CDR2 is YSYEKL. The CDR3 loop spans 13 amino acids. The CDR3 is CASSREGVGEQFF. The CDR3, as DNA: TGCGCCAGCAGCCGCGAGGGCGTGGGTGAGCAGTTCTTC.

The table lists this clone with a few counts. The rearrangement joins TRBV4-3 to TRBJ1-1; D is unresolved. This CDR3 has 15 residues. Trimming stripped 2 bases from V and 3 bases from J, with 13 bases between. Germline CDR1 is LGHNA and CDR2 is YSLEER. The CDR3 here is CASSQLPGQDTEAFF. The CDR3 coding sequence is TGCGCCAGCAGCCAACTTCCGGGCCAGGACACTGAAGCTTTCTTT.